A single sample gave rise to the 9 T cell receptor beta chains below, sequenced in a study of Ad26.COV2.S vaccination and SARS-CoV-2 variants. Data came from immunoSEQ multiplex PCR; TCRdb stores just in-frame clones and leaves some out. This table holds 87,000 or so clones, 82% found once. Sequenced here: peripheral blood, sampled after recovery from COVID-19. All receptors come from a human donor who had recovered from COVID-19.

V gene TRBV24-1 combines with J gene TRBJ2-7; maybe TRBD2 (6 bases). The CDR3 is 15 residues long. Germline V CDR1 and CDR2: KGHDR, SFDVKD. V lost 4 bases, J lost 0 bases, and 12 bases lay in between. CDR3 residues: CATSDSGGVSYEQYF. The CDR3 coding sequence is TGTGCCACCAGTGACTCCGGGGGTGTCTCCTACGAGCAGTACTTC.

This rearrangement joins TRBV27 to TRBJ1-2; D is possibly TRBD1 (5 bases). This CDR3 comprises 18 residues. Germline V lookup: CDR1 MNHEY, CDR2 SMNVEV (reference sequence). V shed 4 bases and J shed 10 bases, with 31 bases lying between them. CDR3 nucleotide sequence: TGTGCCAGCAGTTCCGGCATCCGGGAGCGGGGCCTCCTTAAGGACTACACCTTC. This gives the protein CASSSGIRERGLLKDYTF.

The chain couples TRBV7-2 to TRBJ1-3, with a weak D call TRBD1 (5 bases). V was pared by 1 base and J by 4 bases, with 11 bases between. CDR1 is SGHTA and CDR2 is FQGNSA in the germline V gene. The CDR3 has 15 amino acids. CDR3 in amino acids: CASSLGGVSGNTIYF. The CDR3 DNA follows: TGTGCCAGCAGCTTAGGGGGGGTGTCAGGAAACACCATATATTTT.

The chain is built from TRBV4-3 and TRBJ2-1; 7 bases are shared with TRBD1. V was pared by 4 bases and J by 8 bases, with 14 bases of the junction left unmatched. The CDR3 has 16 amino acids. Germline V CDR1 and CDR2: LGHNA, YSLEER. In DNA, the CDR3 is TGCGCCAGCAGCCCAGGCGGAACAGGGGATCAGGATGAGCAGTTCTTC. Translation gives CASSPGGTGDQDEQFF.

This clone was seen more than once but under ten times. The chain employs TRBV28 and TRBJ1-6; D might be TRBD1 (6 bases). CDR3 length: 15 residues. The V end was cut by 5 bases, the J end by 6 bases, with 14 bases between. Germline CDR1 and CDR2: MDHEN and SYDVKM. CDR3 bases: TGTGCCAGCAGTCGAAAAGGGGGGAGTAATTCACCCCTCCACTTT. Amino acid sequence: CASSRKGGSNSPLHF.

This rearrangement joins TRBV6-5 to TRBJ1-1, with D perhaps TRBD1 (6 bases). This CDR3 comprises 12 residues. Trimming removed 6 bases from V and 3 bases from J, with 8 bases in between. Germline V gives CDR1 MNHEY, CDR2 SVGAGI. The CDR3 DNA follows: TGTGCCAGCAGCCGGGGGCACACTGAAGCTTTCTTT. This encodes CASSRGHTEAFF.

The chain recombines TRBV25-1 with TRBJ2-2; D uncertain. Trimming cost V 2 bases and J 5 bases, with 12 bases left between them. This CDR3 is built from 15 residues. Germline V gives CDR1 MGHDK, CDR2 SYGVNS. In nucleotides, the CDR3 is TGTGCCAGCAGTGAAATGGCAGTTCTAACCGGGGAGCTGTTTTTT. It is translated as CASSEMAVLTGELFF.

This clone occurred a few times. The J gene is TRBJ1-5, the V gene TRBV28, with a tentative D call TRBD1 (5 bases). Trimming shortened V by 3 bases and J by 6 bases, and 21 bases separated the two germline ends. This CDR3 has 17 residues. In germline, CDR1 is MDHEN, CDR2 SYDVKM. CDR3 coding DNA: TGTGCCAGCAGTTTCGCGCAAGGGAGGGGTCCCACTCAGCCCCAGCATTTT. Protein: CASSFAQGRGPTQPQHF.

CDR3 nucleotide sequence: TGCGCCAGCAGCCAAGAGGGCGAGCAGTACTTC. Its translation: CASSQEGEQYF. The rearrangement uses TRBV4-1 and TRBJ2-7; D is uncertain. The germline V and J ends were trimmed by 0 bases and 6 bases, with 3 bases remaining between them. The CDR3 runs to 11 residues. Germline CDR1 is MGHRA and CDR2 is YSYEKL.